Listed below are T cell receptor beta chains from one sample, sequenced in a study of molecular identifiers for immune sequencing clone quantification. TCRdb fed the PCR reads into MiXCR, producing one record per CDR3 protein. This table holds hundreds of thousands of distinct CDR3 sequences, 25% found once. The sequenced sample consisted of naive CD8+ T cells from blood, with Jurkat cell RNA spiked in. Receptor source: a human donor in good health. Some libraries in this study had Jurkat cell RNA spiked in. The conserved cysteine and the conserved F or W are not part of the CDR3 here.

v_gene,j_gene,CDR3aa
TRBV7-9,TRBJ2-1,ASSRRPRPYNEQF
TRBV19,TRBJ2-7,ASSSGTGLAYEQY
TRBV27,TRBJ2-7,ASAPASGVYEQY
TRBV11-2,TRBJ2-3,ASSFFQGGTDTQY
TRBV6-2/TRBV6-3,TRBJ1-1,ASSYSPVDGVWNTEAF
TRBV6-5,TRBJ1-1,ASSYVDMNTEAF
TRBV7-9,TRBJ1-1,ASSPIVGGTEAF
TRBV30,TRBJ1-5,AWSVSGGGIPQH
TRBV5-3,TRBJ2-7,ASSLVITNYEQY
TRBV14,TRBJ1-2,ASSEIPGTDYGCT
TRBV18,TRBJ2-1,ASSPRGRLAGGYEQF
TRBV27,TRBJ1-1,ASSSTGNPEAF
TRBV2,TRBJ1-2,ASTKQGTWDGYT
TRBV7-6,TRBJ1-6,ASSREIWSPLH
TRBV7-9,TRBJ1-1,ASSSPLDTEAF
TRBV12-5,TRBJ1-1,ASATGNTEAF
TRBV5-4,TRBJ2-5,ASSLPDSQETQY
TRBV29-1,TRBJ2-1,SGKGVGTSTPVALLGNEQF
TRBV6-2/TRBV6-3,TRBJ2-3,ASSYGTATDTQY
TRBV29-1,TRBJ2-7,SVGKLGLAGGHSYEQY